These 24 T cell receptor beta chains were sequenced from one sample in a study of OX40 agonist ivuxolimab in advanced cancers. The repertoire was sequenced with immunoSEQ multiplex PCR; TCRdb's copy has only in-frame clones and lacks some. The sample has approximately 72,000 clones; 84% are singletons. This specimen consisted of CD4+ or CD8+ T cells sorted from blood, obtained in a trial of the OX40 agonist ivuxolimab. Every receptor here comes from an adult with an advanced solid tumor such as melanoma, head and neck, liver or kidney cancer.

This chain links TRBV30 with TRBJ1-2; TRBD1 agrees at 7 bases. This CDR3 region has 14 residues. J lost 3 bases, V lost 4 bases, and 8 bases had no gene match. Germline V CDR1 and CDR2: GTSNPN, SVGIG (reference sequence). The CDR3 DNA follows: TGTGCCTGGACCTGGGACAGCGTTGACTATGGCTACACCTTC. Residues: CAWTWDSVDYGYTF.

V is TRBV19 and J is TRBJ1-5, with D unclear. V was shortened by 3 bases and J by 1 base, with 13 bases between the two germline ends. Per the germline V gene, CDR1 is LNHDA and CDR2 is SQIVND (reference sequence). The CDR3 length is 16 residues. The CDR3: CASSIGVRLSNQPQHF. The CDR3 DNA is TGTGCCAGTAGTATTGGGGTCAGATTGAGCAATCAGCCCCAGCATTTT.

The chain recombines TRBV7-2 with TRBJ2-2, with no clear D. V lost 1 base to trimming and J lost 6 bases, with 12 bases between them. From germline, CDR1 is SGHTA and CDR2 FQGNSA. The CDR3 is 15 amino acids. CDR3 amino acids: CASSLEGSFPGELFF. Written as DNA, the CDR3 is TGTGCCAGCAGCTTAGAGGGCTCCTTCCCCGGGGAGCTGTTTTTT.

A note on this clone: One junction end disagrees with the germline gene, perhaps due to a read error. Other DNA sequences in the sample encode the same CDR3. The CDR3, as DNA: TGCGCCTGGAGTACCGGACAGGTCAATGGCTACACCTTC. It is translated as CAWSTGQVNGYTF. This rearrangement joins TRBV30 to TRBJ1-2; 7 nucleotides line up with TRBD1. CDR1 GTSNPN and CDR2 SVGIG come from the germline V gene (reference sequence). CDR3 length: 13 residues.

This clone was picked up one time. The gene calls are TRBV20-1 and TRBJ1-2; D not resolved. Trimming removed 3 bases from V and 7 bases from J, with 6 bases in between. The CDR3 is 10 amino acids. The germline gives CDR1 DFQATT, CDR2 SNEGSKA (reference sequence). The CDR3 DNA follows: TGCAGTGCTAGCCCAGTTGGCTACACCTTC. It codes for CSASPVGYTF.

This clone was counted a single time. The rearrangement uses TRBV5-6 and TRBJ1-2, with unresolved D. This CDR3 has 14 amino acids. The V end was cut by 2 bases, the J end by 5 bases, with 13 bases between. Germline values: CDR1 SGHDT, CDR2 YYEEEE. Here the CDR3 DNA reads TGTGCCAGCAGCTTCGGCACCTTGGATTATGGCTACACCTTC. Translated: CASSFGTLDYGYTF. The variable domain in full, with the rest retrieved from reference TRBV5-6 and TRBJ1-2, is DAGVTQSPTHLIKTRGQQVTLRCSPKSGHDTVSWYQQALGQGPQFIFQYYEEEERQRGNFPDRFSGHQFPNYSSELNVNALLLGDSALYLCASSFGTLDYGYTFGSGTRLTVV.

V usage is TRBV9 and J usage is TRBJ2-7; the D is unclear. V lost 4 bases and J lost 5, with 10 bases in between. Germline CDR1 SGDLS, CDR2 YYNGEE. This CDR3 has 12 amino acids. Here the CDR3 DNA reads TGTGCCAGCAGCCCTTCGACAAACGAGCAGTACTTC. It yields the protein CASSPSTNEQYF.

This chain joins TRBV7-2 and TRBJ2-7, with 8 nucleotides matching TRBD2. With V trimmed by 5 bases and J by 2 bases, 8 bases remained unmatched. Per the germline V gene, CDR1 is SGHTA and CDR2 is FQGNSA. This CDR3 is built from 15 residues. The CDR3 protein is CASSRRSGGAYEQYF. The CDR3 nucleotides read TGTGCCAGCAGCCGCCGGAGCGGGGGTGCCTACGAGCAGTACTTC.

This clone was seen a single time. V usage is TRBV9 and J usage is TRBJ2-5; D not certain. The germline gives CDR1 SGDLS, CDR2 YYNGEE. The CDR3 is made up of 12 amino acids. V gave up 3 bases and J gave up 5 bases, with 8 bases separating them. This chain's CDR3 is CASSENMETQYF. CDR3 DNA: TGTGCCAGCAGCGAAAATATGGAGACCCAGTACTTC.

This rearrangement joins TRBV7-5 to TRBJ2-7; the table's D call of TRBD1 was not tested on the DNA. TRBV7-5 is annotated as a pseudogene. The CDR3 has 16 residues. The CDR3 sequence is CARSLRETGSSYEQYF. CDR3 coding DNA: TGTGCCAGAAGCTTGAGAGAGACAGGCTCCTCCTACGAGCAGTACTTC.

The sample holds a few counts of this clone. Here the CDR3 DNA reads TGTGCCGGCCACAGGGGGCGAAGCACAGATACGCAGTATTTT. The encoded protein is CAGHRGRSTDTQYF. V and J are TRBV30 and TRBJ2-3; 9 bases fit TRBD1. This CDR3 region has 14 residues. V trimming: 8 bases; J trimming: 0 bases; junction bases outside the gene matches: 6. Germline lookup yields CDR1 GTSNPN and CDR2 SVGIG (reference sequence).

V is TRBV5-1 and J is TRBJ2-1; 11 bases align to TRBD1. CDR1 SGHRS and CDR2 YFSETQ come from the germline V gene. J was trimmed by 8 bases and V by 0 bases; bases with no gene match: 4. The CDR3 has 15 amino acids. CDR3 coding DNA: TGCGCCAGCAGCTTGGGGACAGGGGGCGTGGATGAGCAGTTCTTC. Residues: CASSLGTGGVDEQFF.

The gene calls are TRBV28 and TRBJ1-2; TRBD1 agrees at 7 bases. V lost 6 bases to trimming and J lost 8 bases; unmatched junction nucleotides: 12. This CDR3 is 14 amino acids long. Germline CDR1 reads MDHEN; CDR2 reads SYDVKM. The CDR3 loop reads CASRETGIGRGYTF. CDR3 bases: TGTGCCAGCAGAGAGACAGGGATCGGTCGGGGCTACACCTTC.

The chain links TRBV6-1 to TRBJ2-2; D may be TRBD1 (6 bases). CDR1 is MNHNS and CDR2 is SASEGT in the germline V gene. V dropped 8 bases and J dropped 6 bases, with 19 bases sitting between them. There are 15 residues in the CDR3. In DNA, the CDR3 is TGTGCCAGCGGTGGGGGCTGGTATAGTCCCGGGGAGCTGTTTTTT. This sequence encodes CASGGGWYSPGELFF.

This clone was detected once. The chain links TRBV15 to TRBJ2-2; 7 bases match TRBD2. V dropped 3 bases and J dropped 2; count of bases not matched to a gene: 3. CDR1 and CDR2 (germline): LNHNV, YYDKDF (reference sequence). This CDR3 region has 15 residues. CDR3 DNA sequence: TGTGCCACCAGCAGCCCGGGACTAAACACCGGGGAGCTGTTTTTT. This translates into CATSSPGLNTGELFF.

This clone was seen a single time. V usage is TRBV5-4 and J usage is TRBJ2-1; 8 bases are a match to TRBD2. Losses at the gene ends were 7 bases for V and 6 bases for J; bases not matched to a gene: 12. Germline CDR1 is SGHNT and CDR2 is YYREEE (reference sequence). CDR3 length: 15 residues. CDR3 coding DNA: TGTGCCAGCTCCCTCGGGAGGGTGTTAGGCAATGAGCAGTTCTTC. It encodes CASSLGRVLGNEQFF.

V gene TRBV7-3 combines with J gene TRBJ2-3; 7 bases agree with TRBD2. CDR1 SGHTA and CDR2 FQGTGA come from the germline V gene. This CDR3 has 13 residues. V was pared by 5 bases and J by 5 bases, with 4 bases of the junction left unmatched. The CDR3 coding sequence is TGTGCCAGCAGCCTCATAGCGGGAGATACGCAGTATTTT. Translated, it gives CASSLIAGDTQYF.

J is TRBJ2-1 and V is TRBV9; possibly TRBD1 for D (6 bases). The CDR3 covers 15 residues. Trimming cost V 4 bases and J 3 bases, with 14 bases left between them. In germline, CDR1 is SGDLS, CDR2 YYNGEE. The CDR3 DNA follows: TGTGCCAGCAGCCCCCGGGTAGGGGGCTACAATGAGCAGTTCTTC. Its protein is CASSPRVGGYNEQFF.

V and J are TRBV27 and TRBJ2-4; D remains ambiguous. V dropped 5 bases and J dropped 5 bases, with 13 bases sitting between them. CDR3 length equals 14 residues. Germline V gene sequence: CDR1 MNHEY, CDR2 SMNVEV (reference sequence). The CDR3 loop is CASSPWTAQNIQYF. CDR3 DNA sequence: TGTGCCAGCAGTCCGTGGACCGCTCAAAACATTCAGTACTTC.

V is TRBV28 and J is TRBJ1-2; no clear D. The CDR3 extends over 14 amino acids. V was shortened by 3 bases and J by 4 bases, with 12 bases between the two germline ends. Germline V gene data show CDR1 as MDHEN and CDR2 as SYDVKM. CDR3 DNA: TGTGCCAGCAGTTTGGGCAGGACGATCTATGGCTACACCTTC. Protein: CASSLGRTIYGYTF.

The rearrangement links TRBV2 to TRBJ2-7; D tentatively fits TRBD1 or TRBD2 (5 bases each). Trimming cost V 11 bases and J 4 bases, with 18 bases left between them. Per germline, CDR1 SNHLY and CDR2 FYNNEI. The CDR3 runs to 13 residues. This CDR3 reads CAGFGDPFYEQYF. CDR3 nucleotide sequence: TGTGCCGGCTTCGGGGACCCCTTTTACGAGCAGTACTTC. Drawing the rest from reference TRBV2 and TRBJ2-7, the complete variable domain is EPEVTQTPSHQVTQMGQEVILRCVPISNHLYFYWYRQILGQKVEFLVSFYNNEISEKSEIFDDQFSVERPDGSNFTLKIRSTKLEDSAMYFCAGFGDPFYEQYFGPGTRLTVT.

The table lists this clone with a count of one. V and J are TRBV27 and TRBJ1-3; maybe TRBD1 (6 bases). Germline assignment: CDR1 MNHEY and CDR2 SMNVEV (reference sequence). The CDR3 is made up of 17 amino acids. The V and J ends lost 5 bases and 1 base respectively, with 18 bases between them. CDR3 region: CASSADYGTLSGNTIYF. The CDR3 DNA reads TGTGCCAGCAGTGCCGATTACGGGACACTTTCTGGAAACACCATATATTTT.

The chain couples TRBV5-1 to TRBJ2-7, with 7 positions matching TRBD1. This CDR3 has 16 residues. The germline V gene encodes CDR1 SGHRS and CDR2 YFSETQ. V lost 5 bases and J lost 0; bases outside the gene matches: 11. In DNA, the CDR3 is TGCGCCAGCAGTCGCGCTACGACAGGGAACTCCTACGAGCAGTACTTC. Protein: CASSRATTGNSYEQYF.

This chain connects TRBV9 to TRBJ2-3; D is unclear. CDR1 is SGDLS and CDR2 is YYNGEE in the germline V gene. The CDR3 covers 14 residues. The V end lost 3 bases, the J end lost 0 bases, and 8 bases lay between the germline ends. Here the CDR3 reads CASSERPSTDTQYF. DNA of the CDR3: TGTGCCAGCAGCGAGCGACCTAGCACAGATACGCAGTATTTT.